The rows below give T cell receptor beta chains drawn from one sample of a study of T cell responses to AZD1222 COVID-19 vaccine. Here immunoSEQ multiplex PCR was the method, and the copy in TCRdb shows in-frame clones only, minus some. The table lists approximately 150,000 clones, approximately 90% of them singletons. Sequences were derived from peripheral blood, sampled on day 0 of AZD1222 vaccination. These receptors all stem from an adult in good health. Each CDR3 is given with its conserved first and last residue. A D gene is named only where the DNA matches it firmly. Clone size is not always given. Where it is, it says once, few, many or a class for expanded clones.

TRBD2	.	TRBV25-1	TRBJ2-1	TGTGCCAGCAGTGAGGTAGCGGGAGGAGGGAATGAGCAGTTCTTC	CASSEVAGGGNEQFF
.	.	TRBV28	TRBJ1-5	TGTGCCAGCGATTCCGGTGGGGCGGGTCAGCCCCAGCATTTT	CASDSGGAGQPQHF
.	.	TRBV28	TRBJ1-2	TGTGCCAGCACCCTGCTGGGGGGACCTGGCTACACCTTC	CASTLLGGPGYTF
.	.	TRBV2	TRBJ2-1	TGTGCCAGCAGTGAAGCGCTCGGAGCGGCGTACAATGAGCAGTTCTTC	CASSEALGAAYNEQFF
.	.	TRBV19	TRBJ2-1	TGTGCCCCCGAGACTAGTTCTTCCTACAATGAGCAGTTCTTC	CAPETSSSYNEQFF
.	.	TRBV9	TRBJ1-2	TGTGCCAGCAGCGTAGCTTCTCAGCACTCATATGGCTACACCTTC	CASSVASQHSYGYTF
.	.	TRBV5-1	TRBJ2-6	TGCGCCAGCAGGGGGGATCCAGGGGCCAACGTCCTGACTTTC	CASRGDPGANVLTF
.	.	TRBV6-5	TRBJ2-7	TGTGCCAGCAGTTTCGGAAGCTCCTACGAGCAGTACTTC	CASSFGSSYEQYF
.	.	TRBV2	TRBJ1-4	TGTGCCAGCACCGAAGGTAGTGGTGAAAAACTGTTTTTT	CASTEGSGEKLFF
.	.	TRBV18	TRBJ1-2	TGTGCCAGCTCACTAAACCGGGGGGCCTTTGACTATGGCTACACCTTC	CASSLNRGAFDYGYTF
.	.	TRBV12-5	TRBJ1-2	TGTGCTAGTGGTTTGGTAAACAACGGCTACACCTTC	CASGLVNNGYTF
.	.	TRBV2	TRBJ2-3	TGTGCCAGCGCTGACAGGTCCGCTAGCACAGATACGCAGTATTTT	CASADRSASTDTQYF
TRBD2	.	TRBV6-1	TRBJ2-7	TGTGCCAGCAGTGATCGGACTAGCGGGAAGGTCGAGCAGTACTTC	CASSDRTSGKVEQYF
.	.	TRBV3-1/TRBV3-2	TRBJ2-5	TGTGCCAGCAGCCAAGTTGGAGAGACCCAGTACTTC	CASSQVGETQYF
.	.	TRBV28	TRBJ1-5	TGTGCCAGCAGTGGAAGTCTCGGGGGGATACCAATTGGTCAGCCCCAGCATTTT	CASSGSLGGIPIGQPQHF
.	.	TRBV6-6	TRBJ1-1	TGTGCCAGCATCCCGGGGGGGGCTGAGAACACTGAAGCTTTCTTT	CASIPGGAENTEAFF
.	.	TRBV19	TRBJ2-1	TGTGCCAGTAGTCGGGATTTAGGGAGTAATGAGCAGTTCTTC	CASSRDLGSNEQFF
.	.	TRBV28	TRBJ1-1	TGTGCCAGCAGTTTGGAAGGGAACACTGAAGCTTTCTTT	CASSLEGNTEAFF
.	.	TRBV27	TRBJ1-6	TGTGCCAGCAGTTTTGGGGGTGGAAATTCACCCCTCCACTTT	CASSFGGGNSPLHF
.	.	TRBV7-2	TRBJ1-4	TGTGCCAGCAGCCGGGCCCCGACCATTAATGAAAAACTGTTTTTT	CASSRAPTINEKLFF
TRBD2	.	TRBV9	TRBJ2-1	TGTGCCAGCAGCGTAGGATGGCGGGAGAAGGCGAATGAGCAGTTCTTC	CASSVGWREKANEQFF
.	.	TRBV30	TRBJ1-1	TGTGCCTGGAATGAAAACACTGAAGCTTTCTTT	CAWNENTEAFF
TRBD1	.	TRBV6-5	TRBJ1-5	TGTGCCAGCAGGGAGGACAGGGGGCTCGGGGCCCAGCATTTT	CASREDRGLGAQHF
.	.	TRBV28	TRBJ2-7	TGTGCCAGCAGTCCAGGGGATTTCCCCTACGAGCAGTACTTC	CASSPGDFPYEQYF
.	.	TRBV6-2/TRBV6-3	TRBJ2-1	TGTGCCAGCAGTTACTCCTTGGGGTCCCGGGCCTACAATGAGCAGTTCTTC	CASSYSLGSRAYNEQFF
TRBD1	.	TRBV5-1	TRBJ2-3	TGCGCCAGCAATACAGGGGGGAGCACAGATACGCAGTATTTT	CASNTGGSTDTQYF
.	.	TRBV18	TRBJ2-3	TGTGCCAGCTCACCTGTAATAACAGATACGCAGTATTTT	CASSPVITDTQYF
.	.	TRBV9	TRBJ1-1	TGTGCCAGCAGCGTAGGACCTAAAGCCTCTGAAGCTTTCTTT	CASSVGPKASEAFF
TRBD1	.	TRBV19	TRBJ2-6	TGTGCCAGTAGAGAGGGGGCGGCGATTGCTGGGGCCAACGTCCTGACTTTC	CASREGAAIAGANVLTF
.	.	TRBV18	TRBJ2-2	TGTGCCAGCTCACCCCCGGGGCGTACCGGGGAGCTGTTTTTT	CASSPPGRTGELFF
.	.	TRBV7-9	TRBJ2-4	TGTGCCAGCAGCCCCAGAAGCGACATTCAGTACTTC	CASSPRSDIQYF
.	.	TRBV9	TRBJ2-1	TGTGCCAGCAGCCCTCGGACGGGTAAGGGTGAGCAGTTCTTC	CASSPRTGKGEQFF
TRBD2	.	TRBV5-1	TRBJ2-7	TGCGCCAGCAGCGGCTGGACTAGTCCTGCCTACGAGCAGTACTTC	CASSGWTSPAYEQYF
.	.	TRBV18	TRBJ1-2	TGTGCCAGCTCACCAAGGGCAGGGCCCTCTCAAGGCTACACCTTC	CASSPRAGPSQGYTF
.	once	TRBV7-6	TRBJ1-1	TGTGCCAGCAGCCCTTTGAGGAACACTGAAGCTTTCTTT	CASSPLRNTEAFF
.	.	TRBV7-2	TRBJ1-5	TGTGCCAGCAGCTCCGACGGTGATAGCAATCAGCCCCAGCATTTT	CASSSDGDSNQPQHF
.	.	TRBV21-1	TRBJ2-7	TGTGCCAGCAGCAAAGGGTGGAGGCAACGTACCTACGAGCAGTACTTC	CASSKGWRQRTYEQYF
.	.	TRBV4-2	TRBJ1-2	TGTGCCAGCAGCCAATCTGGGAACTATGGCTACACCTTC	CASSQSGNYGYTF
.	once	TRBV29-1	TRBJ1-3	TGCAGCGTTGTCAGCTCTGGAAACACCATATATTTT	CSVVSSGNTIYF
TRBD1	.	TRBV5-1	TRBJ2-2	TGCGCCAGCAGCGACCGGGACAGGGGAACCGGGGAGCTGTTTTTT	CASSDRDRGTGELFF
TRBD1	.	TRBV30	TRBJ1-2	TGTGCCTGGAGTGCGCTTACAGGGGAAAGGGGCTACACCTTC	CAWSALTGERGYTF
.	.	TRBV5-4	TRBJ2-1	TGTGCCAGCAGCCCCTCAGGGGCCGTGAATGAGCAGTTCTTC	CASSPSGAVNEQFF
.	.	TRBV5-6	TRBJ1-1	TGTGCCAGCAGCGTACACCAACTTCTTGCACGGAACACTGAAGCTTTCTTT	CASSVHQLLARNTEAFF
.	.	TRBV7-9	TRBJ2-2	TGTGCCAGCAGCTTATTTTCCTCGGCCGGGGAGCTGTTTTTT	CASSLFSSAGELFF
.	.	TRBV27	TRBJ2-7	TGTGCCAGCAGTTTCTCCGGCACGCCTAAGGCCGAGCAGTACTTC	CASSFSGTPKAEQYF
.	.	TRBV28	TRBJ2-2	TGTGCCAGCAGACCCGCGGGAAACACCGGGGAGCTGTTTTTT	CASRPAGNTGELFF
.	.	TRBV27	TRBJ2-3	TGTGCCAGCAGTGAGGGGGTTGGGTCCAGCACAGATACGCAGTATTTT	CASSEGVGSSTDTQYF
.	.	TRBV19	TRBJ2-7	TGTGCCAGTAGCCCCGGCGGTTCCTACGAGCAGTACTTC	CASSPGGSYEQYF
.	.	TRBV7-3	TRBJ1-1	TGTGCCAGCAGCCTGGCCCGGGGGACTGAAGCTTTCTTT	CASSLARGTEAFF
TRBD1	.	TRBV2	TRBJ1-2	TGTGCCAGCAGCAAAAGACAGGGAACTAACTATGGCTACACCTTC	CASSKRQGTNYGYTF
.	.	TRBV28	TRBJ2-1	TGTGCCAGCACCCTATCGCCTCCGGTACCCAATGAGCAGTTCTTC	CASTLSPPVPNEQFF
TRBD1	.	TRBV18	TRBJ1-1	TGTGCCAGCTCACGTAACAGGGGGCTCACTGAAGCTTTCTTT	CASSRNRGLTEAFF
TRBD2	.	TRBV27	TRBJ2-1	TGTGCCAGCAGTTCGGGGGGTGCTCTAGCGCTCTCCTACAATGAGCAGTTCTTC	CASSSGGALALSYNEQFF
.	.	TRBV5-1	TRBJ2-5	TGCGCCAGCAGAGAACGGGACACCCAAGAGACCCAGTACTTC	CASRERDTQETQYF
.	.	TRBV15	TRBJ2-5	TGTGCCACCAGCAGGATACGAACTAGCCCACAAGAGACCCAGTACTTC	CATSRIRTSPQETQYF